Listed below are T cell receptor beta chains from one sample, sequenced in a study of blood T cell repertoires in COVID-19. Profiling relied on immunoSEQ multiplex PCR, and the TCRdb table lists in-frame clones only, not all of them. Of about 140,000 clones in the sample, 65% to 80% were seen once. Sequencing used peripheral blood. The receptors here all came from a man older than 75 with acute or convalescent COVID-19. The CDR3 runs from the conserved cysteine through the conserved F or W. The D gene is left open where the match is weak. Expanded clones are given a class, and other clones once, few, many or no size at all.

clone_size | cdr3_length | j_call | v_call | d_call | cdr3_nt | cdr3_aa
- | 13 | TRBJ1-5 | TRBV7-2 | TRBD1 | TGTGCCAGCAGTGGACAGGTTAATCAGCCCCAGCATTTT | CASSGQVNQPQHF
few | 13 | TRBJ1-5 | TRBV18 | - | TGTGCCAGCTCACCGACAGGCAATCAGCCCCAGCATTTT | CASSPTGNQPQHF
many | 16 | TRBJ2-3 | TRBV27 | TRBD1 | TGTGCCAGCACCTGGATGACAGGGGACTCCACAGATACGCAGTATTTT | CASTWMTGDSTDTQYF
- | 12 | TRBJ2-3 | TRBV29-1 | - | TGCAGCGTTCAGGGCAGCACAGATACGCAGTATTTT | CSVQGSTDTQYF
- | 14 | TRBJ1-1 | TRBV6-5 | - | TGTGCCAGCAGCACGAAAACAGGGAACACTGAAGCTTTCTTT | CASSTKTGNTEAFF
- | 14 | TRBJ2-1 | TRBV28 | - | TGTGCCAGCAGTTTAATGCAGGGAATCAATGAGCAGTTCTTC | CASSLMQGINEQFF
once | 14 | TRBJ2-1 | TRBV15 | - | TGTGCCACCTGGGGGGCGGGGGCCCCGAGAGAGCAGTTCTTC | CATWGAGAPREQFF
- | 15 | TRBJ1-5 | TRBV5-1 | TRBD1 | TGCGCCAGCAGCTTATCCGGGACAGGGGACCAGCCCCAGCATTTT | CASSLSGTGDQPQHF
- | 15 | TRBJ1-6 | TRBV6-5 | TRBD1 | TGTGCCAGCACCCAGGAGGGGGCGAGTAATTCACCCCTCCACTTT | CASTQEGASNSPLHF
- | 12 | TRBJ1-1 | TRBV2 | - | TGTGCCAGCAGTGAAGGACGGACACCAGCTTTCTTT | CASSEGRTPAFF
- | 14 | TRBJ1-5 | TRBV14 | - | TGTGCCAGCAGCTCAGGAGGCGGCAATCAGCCCCAGCATTTT | CASSSGGGNQPQHF
few | 16 | TRBJ1-1 | TRBV9 | - | TGTGCCAGCAGCGTAGTCAACCGAACAGGTGGGGTTCGAGCTTTCTTT | CASSVVNRTGGVRAFF
few | 16 | TRBJ2-7 | TRBV28 | - | TGTGCCAGCAGGACAGGCTCCGGGACGTTTGGTTACGAGCAGTACTTC | CASRTGSGTFGYEQYF
- | 15 | TRBJ1-2 | TRBV19 | - | TGTGCCAGTAGTTCTCCGGGTCACTCCTCGGAGGGCTACACCTTC | CASSSPGHSSEGYTF
few | 14 | TRBJ1-2 | TRBV29-1 | TRBD1 | TGCAGCGTTGTGAGACAGGGTTATGACTATGGCTACACCTTC | CSVVRQGYDYGYTF
- | 15 | TRBJ2-1 | TRBV3-1/TRBV3-2 | - | TGTGCCAGCAGCCAAGGGGCAGGGGATTACAATGAGCAGTTCTTC | CASSQGAGDYNEQFF
once | 12 | TRBJ2-7 | TRBV11-1 | - | TGTGCCAGCAGCGGGGGGGGCTTCGAGCAGTACTTC | CASSGGGFEQYF
few | 16 | TRBJ2-3 | TRBV28 | - | TGTGCCAGCAGTCCCTTTGCGGCAACTAGCACAGATACGCAGTATTTT | CASSPFAATSTDTQYF
- | 14 | TRBJ2-7 | TRBV7-9 | TRBD1 | TGTGCCAGCAGCGGAGAGACAGGGGAAGCCGAGCAGTACTTC | CASSGETGEAEQYF
- | 13 | TRBJ1-1 | TRBV5-6 | - | TGTGCCAGCAGCTTGGATTGGGCAGCTGAAGCTTTCTTT | CASSLDWAAEAFF
- | 12 | TRBJ2-7 | TRBV6-1 | TRBD1 | TGTGCCAGCAGGACCGGACAGGGGGTTCTCGACTTC | CASRTGQGVLDF
- | 16 | TRBJ1-1 | TRBV7-9 | - | TGTGCCAGCAGCTCTACCGATCGGACAGTTAATCCTGAAGCTTTCTTT | CASSSTDRTVNPEAFF
- | 14 | TRBJ1-1 | TRBV7-8 | - | TGTGCCAGCAGCTTAAGTCGGGAGGGCACTGAAGCTTTCTTT | CASSLSREGTEAFF
- | 22 | TRBJ2-3 | TRBV4-2 | TRBD2 | TGTGCCAGCAGCCAAGATCCCCTGGCTAGCGGGGGACTCACCGCTAGCACAGATACGCAGTATTTT | CASSQDPLASGGLTASTDTQYF
- | 14 | TRBJ2-1 | TRBV3-1/TRBV3-2 | TRBD1 | TGTGCCAGCAGCCACCTTGACAGGGGGCGAAAGCAGTTCTTC | CASSHLDRGRKQFF
- | 15 | TRBJ2-1 | TRBV6-2/TRBV6-3 | TRBD2 | TGTGCCAGCAGTTACGAGCGGGGGGGGTACAATGAGCAGTTCTTC | CASSYERGGYNEQFF
- | 15 | TRBJ2-7 | TRBV5-1 | TRBD1 | TGCGCCAGCAGCGGCGGGACAGGGGGTTCCTACGAGCAGTACTTC | CASSGGTGGSYEQYF
- | 15 | TRBJ1-1 | TRBV20-1 | TRBD1 | TGCAGTGCTAGTAGACAGGGGGCCTTGAACACTGAAGCTTTCTTT | CSASRQGALNTEAFF
- | 14 | TRBJ2-1 | TRBV18 | - | TGTGCCAGCTCACCCTCCTCCGGCTACAATGAGCAGTTCTTC | CASSPSSGYNEQFF
- | 15 | TRBJ2-7 | TRBV2 | TRBD1 | TGTGCCAGCGGGTTCGGCGGGACAGGGCTCTACGAGCAGTACTTC | CASGFGGTGLYEQYF
- | 17 | TRBJ2-7 | TRBV20-1 | TRBD2 | TGCAGTGCTAGTCTTGTCCCCTCCAGCGGGGGTGCCTACGAGCAGTACTTC | CSASLVPSSGGAYEQYF
- | 15 | TRBJ2-3 | TRBV2 | TRBD2 | TGTGCCAGCAACATAGCGGGGACTAGCACAGATACGCAGTATTTT | CASNIAGTSTDTQYF
- | 14 | TRBJ2-1 | TRBV15 | - | TGTGCCACCAGCAGATGGGCAGCGGACAATGAGCAGTTCTTC | CATSRWAADNEQFF
once | 13 | TRBJ2-2 | TRBV6-6 | TRBD2 | TGTGCCAGCAGAAGGACTAGTACCGGGGAGCTGTTTTTT | CASRRTSTGELFF
- | 13 | TRBJ1-1 | TRBV6-4 | - | TGTGCCAGCAGTCCGGGGGATCACACTGAAGCTTTCTTT | CASSPGDHTEAFF
- | 14 | TRBJ1-6 | TRBV9 | TRBD1 | TGTGCCAGCAAAGGGACAGGGGAATCCACACCCCTCCACTTT | CASKGTGESTPLHF
- | 15 | TRBJ1-4 | TRBV29-1 | - | TGCAGCGTTGAAGTAACGGGGGTAGGGAATGAAAAACTGTTTTTT | CSVEVTGVGNEKLFF
- | 16 | TRBJ2-3 | TRBV5-1 | - | TGCGCCAGCAGCTTGGGGGGTCAGGGCAGCACAGATACGCAGTATTTT | CASSLGGQGSTDTQYF
- | 15 | TRBJ2-2 | TRBV5-1 | TRBD1 | TGCGCCAGCAGCTACCGACAGGGTGAAACCGGGGAGCTGTTTTTT | CASSYRQGETGELFF
- | 14 | TRBJ2-7 | TRBV7-9 | - | TGTGCCAGCAGCTTAGAAGGAGTGGGCTACGAGCAGTACTTC | CASSLEGVGYEQYF
- | 16 | TRBJ2-2 | TRBV4-3 | - | TGCGCCAGCAGCCAGGACCCCAGGGGTAACACCGGGGAGCTGTTTTTT | CASSQDPRGNTGELFF
- | 24 | TRBJ2-4 | TRBV19 | - | TGTGCCAGTAGTATCCGGTTTCGAGCCGCCATTCGAATACCCGAGGAACTAGCCAAAAACATTCAGTACTTC | CASSIRFRAAIRIPEELAKNIQYF
- | 17 | TRBJ1-5 | TRBV12-2 | - | TGTGCAAGTCGCCACAACCTGAAGGCCGACTTAGCAACCAGCCAGCATTTT | CASRHNLKADLATSQHF
few | 16 | TRBJ1-1 | TRBV11-2 | - | TGTGCCAGCAGCTTAGATAAGTTCAGGGGTTTAACTGAAGCTTTCTTT | CASSLDKFRGLTEAFF
- | 16 | TRBJ2-2 | TRBV5-5 | TRBD2 | TGTGCCAGCAGCTTGGAGGGAGGGGCCTACACCGGGGAGCTGTTTTTT | CASSLEGGAYTGELFF
- | 16 | TRBJ2-2 | TRBV10-3 | TRBD2 | TGTGCCATACCGGGACTAGCGGGGGATCACACCGGGGAGCTGTTTTTT | CAIPGLAGDHTGELFF
- | 14 | TRBJ2-5 | TRBV2 | - | TGTGCCAGCAGCGCGACAGAGAACCAAGAGACCCAGTACTTC | CASSATENQETQYF
- | 13 | TRBJ1-5 | TRBV7-2 | - | TGTGCCAGCAGCTTAGGTTACAATCAGCCCCAGCATTTT | CASSLGYNQPQHF
- | 14 | TRBJ2-5 | TRBV28 | TRBD1 | TGTGCCAGCAGCATCAGGGGGAATCCAGAGACCCAGTACTTC | CASSIRGNPETQYF
- | 15 | TRBJ1-5 | TRBV7-2 | - | TGTGCCAGCAGCCACCGGTCTGGGAGTGACCAGCCCCAGCATTTT | CASSHRSGSDQPQHF
- | 14 | TRBJ2-2 | TRBV5-6 | TRBD2 | TGTGCCAGCAGCTTACCGACTAGCGGCGGGGAGCTGTTTTTT | CASSLPTSGGELFF
- | 18 | TRBJ1-4 | TRBV4-3 | - | TGCGCCAGCAGCCCAACTGTGGTAGTGGGCAGGGTTGATGAAAAACTGTTTTTT | CASSPTVVVGRVDEKLFF
- | 14 | TRBJ1-1 | TRBV2 | TRBD1 | TGTGCCAGCAGTGGGACAGGGGCGGGCACTGAAGCTTTCTTT | CASSGTGAGTEAFF
- | 13 | TRBJ1-5 | TRBV10-3 | TRBD1 | TGTGCCATCAGTACAGGGGGCAATCAGCCCCAGCATTTT | CAISTGGNQPQHF
- | 16 | TRBJ2-5 | TRBV21-1 | - | TGTGCCAGCAGCCTAGGGGCGGGGGCCCCCCAAGAGACCCAGTACTTC | CASSLGAGAPQETQYF
- | 14 | TRBJ2-3 | TRBV24-1 | - | TGTGCCACCAGTGTCAGGGGCTCTGGAGATACGCAGTATTTT | CATSVRGSGDTQYF
- | 15 | TRBJ2-2 | TRBV6-5 | - | TGTGCCAGCAGTTACTCGCAGGGATCCACCGGGGAGCTGTTTTTT | CASSYSQGSTGELFF
once | 15 | TRBJ2-3 | TRBV3-1/TRBV3-2 | TRBD1 | TGTGCCAGCAGCCAAAGACAGGGAAGCACAGATACGCAGTATTTT | CASSQRQGSTDTQYF
- | 17 | TRBJ1-3 | TRBV19 | - | TGTGCCAGTAGTTTGCCGACAGGAGTAAGCTCTGGAAACACCATATATTTT | CASSLPTGVSSGNTIYF